This TCR beta chain was captured in a study of OX40 agonist ivuxolimab in advanced cancers. Regarding the study as a whole: At doses 0.1 to 3.0 mg/kg, CD4+ and CD8+ clones expanded.

Libraries were prepared by immunoSEQ multiplex PCR; TCRdb keeps only in-frame clonotypes and omits some of them. The table has around 76,000 clones, approximately 90% seen once; the top ten hold 2.8%. Trimming removed 2 bases at V and 5 bases at J, with 6 bases between. This CDR3 is built from 12 residues. Germline loops: CDR1 MNHNS, CDR2 SASEGT. Comments on this clone: No antigen is known for it.

The source is an adult with an advanced solid tumor such as melanoma, head and neck, liver or kidney cancer. Here the sequenced sample was CD4+ or CD8+ T cells sorted from blood, taken in a trial of the OX40 agonist ivuxolimab. This chain links TRBV6-1 with TRBJ1-2; unclear D gene. The CDR3 region is CASSESAYGYTF. Here the CDR3 DNA reads TGTGCCAGCAGTGAAAGCGCTTATGGCTACACCTTC.